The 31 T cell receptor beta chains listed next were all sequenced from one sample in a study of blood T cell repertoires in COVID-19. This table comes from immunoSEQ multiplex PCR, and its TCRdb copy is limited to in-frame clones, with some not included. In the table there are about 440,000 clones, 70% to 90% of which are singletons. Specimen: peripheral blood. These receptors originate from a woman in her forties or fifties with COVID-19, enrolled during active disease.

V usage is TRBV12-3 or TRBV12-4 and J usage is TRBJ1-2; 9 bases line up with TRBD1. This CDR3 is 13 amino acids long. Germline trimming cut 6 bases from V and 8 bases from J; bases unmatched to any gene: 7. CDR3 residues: CASSDRGRGGYTF. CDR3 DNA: TGTGCCAGCAGCGACAGGGGGAGAGGGGGCTACACCTTC.

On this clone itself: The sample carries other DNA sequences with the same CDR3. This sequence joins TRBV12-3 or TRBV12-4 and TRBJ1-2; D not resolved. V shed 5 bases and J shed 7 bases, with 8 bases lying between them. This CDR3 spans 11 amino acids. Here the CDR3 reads CASSRGGGYTF. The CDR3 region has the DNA TGTGCCAGCAGTCGCGGTGGTGGCTACACCTTC.

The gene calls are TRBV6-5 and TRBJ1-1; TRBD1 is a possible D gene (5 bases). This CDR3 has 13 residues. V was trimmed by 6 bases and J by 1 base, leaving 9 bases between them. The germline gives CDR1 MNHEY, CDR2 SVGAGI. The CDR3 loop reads CASSHQGNTEAFF. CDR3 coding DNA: TGTGCCAGCAGCCACCAGGGGAACACTGAAGCTTTCTTT.

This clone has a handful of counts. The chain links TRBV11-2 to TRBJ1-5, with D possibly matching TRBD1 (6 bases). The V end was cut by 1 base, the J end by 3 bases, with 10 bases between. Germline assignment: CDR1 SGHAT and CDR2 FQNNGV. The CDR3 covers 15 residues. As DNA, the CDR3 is TGTGCCAGCAGCTTAGCAGGGGAAGCCAATCAGCCCCAGCATTTT. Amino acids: CASSLAGEANQPQHF.

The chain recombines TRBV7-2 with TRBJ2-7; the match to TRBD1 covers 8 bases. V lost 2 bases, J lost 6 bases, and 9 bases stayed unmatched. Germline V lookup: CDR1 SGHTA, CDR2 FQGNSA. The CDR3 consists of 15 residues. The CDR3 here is CASSLPRDRNFEQYF. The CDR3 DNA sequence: TGTGCCAGCAGCTTACCCCGGGACAGGAATTTCGAGCAGTACTTC.

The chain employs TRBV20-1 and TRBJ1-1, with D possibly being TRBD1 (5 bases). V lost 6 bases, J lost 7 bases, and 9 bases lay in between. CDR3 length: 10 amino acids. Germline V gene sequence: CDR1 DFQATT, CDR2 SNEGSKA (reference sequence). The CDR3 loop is CSAAGGEAFF. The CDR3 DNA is TGCAGTGCCGCCGGGGGTGAAGCTTTCTTT.

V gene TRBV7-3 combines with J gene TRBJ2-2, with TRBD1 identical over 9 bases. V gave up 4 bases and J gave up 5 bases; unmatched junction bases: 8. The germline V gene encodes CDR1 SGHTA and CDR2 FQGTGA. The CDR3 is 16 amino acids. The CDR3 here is CASSSTGTGITGELFF. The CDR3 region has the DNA TGTGCCAGCAGCTCCACCGGGACAGGGATAACCGGGGAGCTGTTTTTT.

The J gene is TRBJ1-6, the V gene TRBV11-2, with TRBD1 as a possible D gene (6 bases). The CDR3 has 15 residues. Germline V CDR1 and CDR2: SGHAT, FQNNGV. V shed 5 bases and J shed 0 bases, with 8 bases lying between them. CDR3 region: CASSATGSYNSPLHF. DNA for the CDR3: TGTGCCAGCAGCGCGACAGGCTCCTATAATTCACCCCTCCACTTT. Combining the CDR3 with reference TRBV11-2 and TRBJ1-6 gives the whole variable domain EAGVAQSPRYKIIEKRQSVAFWCNPISGHATLYWYQQILGQGPKLLIQFQNNGVVDDSQLPKDRFSAERLKGVDSTLKIQPAKLEDSAVYLCASSATGSYNSPLHFGNGTRLTVT.

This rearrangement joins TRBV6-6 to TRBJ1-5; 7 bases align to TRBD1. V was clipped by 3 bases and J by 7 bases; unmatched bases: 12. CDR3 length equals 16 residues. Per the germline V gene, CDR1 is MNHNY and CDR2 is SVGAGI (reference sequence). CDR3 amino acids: CASSYPRTGPGQPQHF. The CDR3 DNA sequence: TGTGCCAGCAGTTATCCGAGGACAGGTCCGGGGCAGCCCCAGCATTTT.

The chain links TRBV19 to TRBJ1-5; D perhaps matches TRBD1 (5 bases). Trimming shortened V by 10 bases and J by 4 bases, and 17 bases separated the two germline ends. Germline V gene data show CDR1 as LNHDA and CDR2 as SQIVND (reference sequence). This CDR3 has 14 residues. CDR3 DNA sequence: TGTGCCACCTCAACATCTCCAGGGAATCAGCCCCAGCATTTT. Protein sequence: CATSTSPGNQPQHF.

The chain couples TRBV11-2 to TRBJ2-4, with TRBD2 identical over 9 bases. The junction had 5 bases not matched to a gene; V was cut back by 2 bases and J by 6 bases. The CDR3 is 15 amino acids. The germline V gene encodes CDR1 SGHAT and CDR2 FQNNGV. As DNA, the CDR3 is TGTGCCAGCAGCTTATTGCGGGGGGGCGGAAACATTCAGTACTTC. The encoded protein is CASSLLRGGGNIQYF.

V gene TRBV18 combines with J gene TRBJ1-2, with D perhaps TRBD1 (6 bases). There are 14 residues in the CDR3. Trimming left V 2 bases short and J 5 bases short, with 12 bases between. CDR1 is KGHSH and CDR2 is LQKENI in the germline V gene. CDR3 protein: CASSPGQNPYGYTF. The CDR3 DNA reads TGTGCCAGCTCACCAGGACAGAACCCTTATGGCTACACCTTC.

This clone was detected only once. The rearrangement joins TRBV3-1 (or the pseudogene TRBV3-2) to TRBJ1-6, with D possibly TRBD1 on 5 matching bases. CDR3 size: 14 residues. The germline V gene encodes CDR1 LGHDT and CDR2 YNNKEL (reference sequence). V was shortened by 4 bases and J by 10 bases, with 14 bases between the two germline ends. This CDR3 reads CASSPTDLRSPLHF. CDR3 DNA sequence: TGTGCCAGCAGCCCGACAGATCTTAGGTCACCCCTCCACTTT.

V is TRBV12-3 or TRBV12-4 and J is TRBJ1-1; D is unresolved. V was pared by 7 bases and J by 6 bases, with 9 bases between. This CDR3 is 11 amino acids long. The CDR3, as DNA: TGTGCCAGCACCCGGGAAGCTGAAGCTTTCTTT. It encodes CASTREAEAFF.

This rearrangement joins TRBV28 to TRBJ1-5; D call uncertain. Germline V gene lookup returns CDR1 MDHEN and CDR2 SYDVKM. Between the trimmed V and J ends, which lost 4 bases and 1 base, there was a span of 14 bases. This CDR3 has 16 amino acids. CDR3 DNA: TGTGCCAGCAGTTCGTTGGCAGGCCCCAGCAATCAGCCCCAGCATTTT. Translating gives CASSSLAGPSNQPQHF.

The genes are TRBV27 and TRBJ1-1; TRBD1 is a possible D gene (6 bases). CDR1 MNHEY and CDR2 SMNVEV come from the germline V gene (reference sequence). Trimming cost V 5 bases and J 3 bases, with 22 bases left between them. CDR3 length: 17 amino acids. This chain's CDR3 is CASSPSAPQGGDTEAFF. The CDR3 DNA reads TGTGCCAGCAGTCCATCCGCCCCACAGGGAGGGGACACTGAAGCTTTCTTT.

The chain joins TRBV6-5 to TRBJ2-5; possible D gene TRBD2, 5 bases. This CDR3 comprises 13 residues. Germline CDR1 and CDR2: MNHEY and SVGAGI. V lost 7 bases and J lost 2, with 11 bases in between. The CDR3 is CASNLRGQETQYF. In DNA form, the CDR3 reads TGTGCCAGCAACCTGAGAGGGCAAGAGACCCAGTACTTC.

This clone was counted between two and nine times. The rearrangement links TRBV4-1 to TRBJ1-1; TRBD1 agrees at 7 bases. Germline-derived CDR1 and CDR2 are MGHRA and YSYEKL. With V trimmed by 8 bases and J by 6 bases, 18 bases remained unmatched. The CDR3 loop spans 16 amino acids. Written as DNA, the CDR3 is TGCGCCAGCCCATCCCAGACCCAACGACAGGGCCCTGAAGCTTTCTTT. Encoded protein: CASPSQTQRQGPEAFF.

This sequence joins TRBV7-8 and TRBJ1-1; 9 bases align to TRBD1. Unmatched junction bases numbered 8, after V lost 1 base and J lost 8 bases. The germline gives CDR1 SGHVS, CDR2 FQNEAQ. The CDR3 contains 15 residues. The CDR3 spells CASSLVRGQGKEAFF. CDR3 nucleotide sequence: TGTGCCAGCAGCTTAGTGAGGGGACAGGGAAAAGAAGCTTTCTTT.

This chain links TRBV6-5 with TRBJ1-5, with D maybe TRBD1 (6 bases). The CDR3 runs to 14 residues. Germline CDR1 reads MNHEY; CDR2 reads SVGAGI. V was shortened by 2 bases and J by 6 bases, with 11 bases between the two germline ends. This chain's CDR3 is CASSYRQVGQPQHF. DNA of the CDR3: TGTGCCAGCAGTTACCGACAGGTCGGTCAGCCCCAGCATTTT.

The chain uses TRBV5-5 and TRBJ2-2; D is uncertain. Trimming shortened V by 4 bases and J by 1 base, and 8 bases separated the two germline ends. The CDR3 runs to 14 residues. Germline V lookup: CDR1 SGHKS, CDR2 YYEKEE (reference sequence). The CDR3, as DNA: TGTGCCAGCAGCGAGTTAGTGAACACCGGGGAGCTGTTTTTT. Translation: CASSELVNTGELFF. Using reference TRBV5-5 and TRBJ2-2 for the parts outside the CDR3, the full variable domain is DAGVTQSPTHLIKTRGQQVTLRCSPISGHKSVSWYQQVLGQGPQFIFQYYEKEERGRGNFPDRFSARQFPNYSSELNVNALLLGDSALYLCASSELVNTGELFFGEGSRLTVL.

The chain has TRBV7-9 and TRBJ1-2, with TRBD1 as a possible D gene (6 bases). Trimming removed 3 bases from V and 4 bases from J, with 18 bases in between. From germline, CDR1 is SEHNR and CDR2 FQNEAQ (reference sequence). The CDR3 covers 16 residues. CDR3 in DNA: TGTGCCAGCAGCTTGGGGAGGGGGAAGGGGACCTATGGCTACACCTTC. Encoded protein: CASSLGRGKGTYGYTF.

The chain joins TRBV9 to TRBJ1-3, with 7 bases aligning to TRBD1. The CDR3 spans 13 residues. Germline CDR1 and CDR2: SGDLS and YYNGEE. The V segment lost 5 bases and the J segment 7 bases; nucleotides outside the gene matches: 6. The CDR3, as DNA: TGTGCCAGCAGTTTGACAGGGAGTAACACCATATATTTT. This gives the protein CASSLTGSNTIYF.

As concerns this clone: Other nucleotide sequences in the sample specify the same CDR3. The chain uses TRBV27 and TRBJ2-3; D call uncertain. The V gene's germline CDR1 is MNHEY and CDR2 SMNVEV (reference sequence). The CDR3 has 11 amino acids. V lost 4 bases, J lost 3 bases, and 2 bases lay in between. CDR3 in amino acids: CASSSTDTQYF. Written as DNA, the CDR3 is TGTGCCAGCAGTTCAACAGATACGCAGTATTTT.

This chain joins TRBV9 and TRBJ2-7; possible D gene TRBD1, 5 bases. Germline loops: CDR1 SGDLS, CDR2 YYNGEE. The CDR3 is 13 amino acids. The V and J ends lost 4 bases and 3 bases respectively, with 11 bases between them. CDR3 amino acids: CASSTLDSYEQYF. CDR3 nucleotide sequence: TGTGCCAGCAGCACCCTAGACAGCTACGAGCAGTACTTC.

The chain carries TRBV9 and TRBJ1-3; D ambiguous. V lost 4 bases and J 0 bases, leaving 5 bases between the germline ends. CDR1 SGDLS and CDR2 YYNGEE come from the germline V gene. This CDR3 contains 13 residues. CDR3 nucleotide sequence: TGTGCCAGCAGCTCAGTCTCTGGAAACACCATATATTTT. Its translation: CASSSVSGNTIYF.

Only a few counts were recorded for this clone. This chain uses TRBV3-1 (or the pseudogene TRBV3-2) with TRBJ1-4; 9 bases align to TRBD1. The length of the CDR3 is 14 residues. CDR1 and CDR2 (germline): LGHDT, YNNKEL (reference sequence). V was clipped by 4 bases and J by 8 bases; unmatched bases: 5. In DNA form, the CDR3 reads TGTGCCAGCAGCCCAACAGGGGGCTGGGAAAAACTGTTTTTT. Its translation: CASSPTGGWEKLFF.

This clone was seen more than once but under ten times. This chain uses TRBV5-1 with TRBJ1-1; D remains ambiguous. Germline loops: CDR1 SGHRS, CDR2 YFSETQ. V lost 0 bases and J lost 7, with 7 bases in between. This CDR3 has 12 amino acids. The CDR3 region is CASSLGTDEAFF. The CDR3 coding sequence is TGCGCCAGCAGCTTGGGAACAGATGAAGCTTTCTTT.

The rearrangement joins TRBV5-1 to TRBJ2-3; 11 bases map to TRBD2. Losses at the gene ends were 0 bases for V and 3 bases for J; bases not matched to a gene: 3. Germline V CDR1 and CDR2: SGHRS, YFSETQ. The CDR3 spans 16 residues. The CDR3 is CASSLGIAGGTDTQYF. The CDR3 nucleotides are TGCGCCAGCAGCTTGGGAATAGCGGGGGGGACAGATACGCAGTATTTT. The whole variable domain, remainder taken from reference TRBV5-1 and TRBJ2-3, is KAGVTQTPRYLIKTRGQQVTLSCSPISGHRSVSWYQQTPGQGLQFLFEYFSETQRNKGNFPGRFSGRQFSNSRSEMNVSTLELGDSALYLCASSLGIAGGTDTQYFGPGTRLTVL.

This CDR3 reads CASSPRGRGTEAFF. DNA for the CDR3: TGTGCCAGCAGTCCCAGGGGGCGCGGCACTGAAGCTTTCTTT. The chain combines TRBV28 with TRBJ1-1; 8 nucleotides match TRBD1. J lost 4 bases, V lost 5 bases, and 6 bases had no gene match. CDR3 length: 14 residues. Germline loops: CDR1 MDHEN, CDR2 SYDVKM.

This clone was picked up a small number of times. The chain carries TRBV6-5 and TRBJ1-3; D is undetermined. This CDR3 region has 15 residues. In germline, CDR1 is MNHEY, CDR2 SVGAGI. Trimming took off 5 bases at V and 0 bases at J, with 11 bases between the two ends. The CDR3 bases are TGTGCCAGCAGTCCCCGACATCTCTCTGGAAACACCATATATTTT. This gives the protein CASSPRHLSGNTIYF.